A single sample is the source of the 21 T cell receptor beta chains below, sequenced in a study of blood T cell repertoires in COVID-19. Only in-frame clones appear in the TCRdb table, and some are missing; sequencing was by immunoSEQ multiplex PCR. Of fewer than 85,000 clones listed, approximately 83% were seen once; the top ten hold about 6.5%. Specimen: peripheral blood. The receptors shown here come from a woman in her sixties with acute or convalescent COVID-19.

The chain recombines TRBV18 with TRBJ1-2; D might be TRBD1 (5 bases). CDR3 size: 13 residues. Germline V CDR1 and CDR2: KGHSH, LQKENI. Trimming removed 3 bases from V and 2 bases from J, with 7 bases in between. The chain's CDR3 is CASSPEGNYGYTF. Written as DNA, the CDR3 is TGTGCCAGCTCACCGGAGGGGAACTATGGCTACACCTTC. Full variable domain (remainder filled in from reference TRBV18 and TRBJ1-2): NAGVMQNPRHLVRRRGQEARLRCSPMKGHSHVYWYRQLPEEGLKFMVYLQKENIIDESGMPKERFSAEFPKEGPSILRIQQVVRGDSAAYFCASSPEGNYGYTFGSGTRLTVV.

The chain links TRBV6-1 to TRBJ2-3; TRBD1 might be the D (6 bases). Per the germline V gene, CDR1 is MNHNS and CDR2 is SASEGT. The CDR3 length is 14 residues. The V end was cut by 1 base, the J end by 3 bases, with 8 bases between. The CDR3 region has the DNA TGTGCCAGCAGTGAAGGGCAGGGGACAGATACGCAGTATTTT. Protein: CASSEGQGTDTQYF.

For this clone: Without the conserved terminal phenylalanine or tryptophan, this CDR3 likely stems from a read error. Because the CDR3's place on the DNA is in doubt, the DNA is left out and the CDR3 is given as listed by TCRdb. V and J are TRBV11-3 and TRBJ2-7; TRBD1 is the table's D call and was not checked against the DNA. Germline CDR1 is SGHNT and CDR2 is YENEEA. The CDR3 totals 11 residues, both ends included. The CDR3 loop is CASSLGDRGVI.

This rearrangement joins TRBV5-1 to TRBJ1-2; D is undetermined. Germline values: CDR1 SGHRS, CDR2 YFSETQ. Trimming left V 4 bases short and J 4 bases short, with 11 bases between. CDR3 length: 13 amino acids. The CDR3 bases are TGCGCCAGCAGCCTCGACGGGTCCTATGGCTACACCTTC. This codes for CASSLDGSYGYTF.

This clone was observed a single time. This rearrangement joins TRBV11-1 to TRBJ1-5, with D perhaps matching TRBD1 (5 bases). CDR3 size: 13 residues. CDR1 SGHAT and CDR2 FQDESV come from the germline V gene (reference sequence). Trimming removed 1 base at V and 7 bases at J, with 8 bases between. CDR3 nucleotide sequence: TGTGCCAGCAGCTTAGAAAGGGGCCAGCCCCAGCATTTT. It encodes CASSLERGQPQHF.

The chain has TRBV30 and TRBJ1-4; D not resolved. The CDR3 sequence is 12 residues long. V was trimmed by 0 bases and J by 8 bases, leaving 7 bases between them. The V gene's germline CDR1 is GTSNPN and CDR2 SVGIG (reference sequence). The CDR3 DNA is TGTGCCTGGAGTGTCAGTGGCGAAAAACTGTTTTTT. It translates to CAWSVSGEKLFF. The full variable domain, in which reference TRBV30 and TRBJ1-4 provide the parts outside the CDR3, is SQTIHQWPATLVQPVGSPLSLECTVEGTSNPNLYWYRQAAGRGLQLLFYSVGIGQISSEVPQNLSASRPQDRQFILSSKKLLLSDSGFYLCAWSVSGEKLFFGSGTQLSVL.

The chain is built from TRBV10-3 and TRBJ1-2; possible D gene TRBD1, 6 bases. The germline V gene has CDR1 ENHRY and CDR2 SYGVKD. The CDR3 spans 14 residues. The V gene lost 3 bases and the J gene lost 5 bases, with 13 bases spanning the gap. CDR3 protein: CAISDDRSKYGYTF. The CDR3 nucleotides read TGTGCCATCAGTGATGACAGGAGCAAGTATGGCTACACCTTC.

V is TRBV30 and J is TRBJ1-2; D gene unclear. Trimming took 5 bases from V and 1 from J, leaving 8 bases between them. From germline, CDR1 is GTSNPN and CDR2 SVGIG (reference sequence). This CDR3 is 12 amino acids long. CDR3 in amino acids: CAWQHNNYGYTF. Here the CDR3 DNA reads TGTGCCTGGCAACATAATAACTATGGCTACACCTTC.

V is TRBV5-6 and J is TRBJ1-6, with 8 bases identical to TRBD1. CDR1 SGHDT and CDR2 YYEEEE come from the germline V gene. The CDR3 totals 13 residues. V gave up 5 bases and J gave up 9 bases; unmatched junction bases: 4. The CDR3 here is CASRGQGISPLHF. The CDR3 DNA sequence: TGTGCCAGCAGAGGACAGGGAATTTCACCCCTCCACTTT.

The genes are TRBV19 and TRBJ1-5, with D possibly being TRBD1 (6 bases). V lost 5 bases and J 5 bases, leaving 19 bases between the germline ends. The CDR3 extends over 16 amino acids. CDR1 and CDR2 from the germline V gene are LNHDA and SQIVND (reference sequence). The CDR3 is CASSAPTVGAYQPQHF. DNA of the CDR3: TGTGCCAGTAGTGCTCCGACCGTGGGGGCCTATCAGCCCCAGCATTTT.

The chain is built from TRBV3-1 (or the pseudogene TRBV3-2) and TRBJ2-1; 12 positions agree with TRBD2. V was clipped by 3 bases and J by 4 bases; unmatched bases: 7. From germline, CDR1 is LGHDT and CDR2 YNNKEL (reference sequence). The CDR3 totals 17 residues. For the CDR3, the DNA is TGTGCCAGCAGCCAGGGTCTAGCGGGGGGGACTTACAATGAGCAGTTCTTC. Protein product: CASSQGLAGGTYNEQFF.

V and J are TRBV6-5 and TRBJ1-4; 7 bases match TRBD1. The germline gives CDR1 MNHEY, CDR2 SVGAGI. The CDR3 has 15 residues. V shed 11 bases and J 3 bases; nucleotides not matched to a gene: 12. CDR3 loop: CASSPSGTANEKLFF. The CDR3 nucleotides are TGTGCCTCTTCCCCCTCCGGGACAGCTAATGAAAAACTGTTTTTT.

J is TRBJ1-5 and V is TRBV27, with TRBD1 matching over 8 bases. The length of the CDR3 is 18 residues. CDR1 is MNHEY and CDR2 is SMNVEV in the germline V gene (reference sequence). The J segment lost 2 bases and the V segment lost 9 bases, leaving 18 bases of the junction unmatched. The CDR3 DNA follows: TGTGCCAGTTCTTACGGGACAGGAGGGGATTTTGGCAATCAGCCCCAGCATTTT. This encodes CASSYGTGGDFGNQPQHF.

The rearrangement joins TRBV19 to TRBJ1-4; the D gene is possibly TRBD1 (5 bases). The germline V gene encodes CDR1 LNHDA and CDR2 SQIVND (reference sequence). V lost 5 bases to trimming and J lost 8 bases, with 18 bases between them. The CDR3 length is 15 residues. The CDR3 region is CASSPLGGVREKLFF. The CDR3 DNA is TGTGCCAGTAGTCCCCTCGGAGGGGTGAGGGAAAAACTGTTTTTT.

V gene TRBV5-4 combines with J gene TRBJ1-5; D is unclear. The CDR3 has 13 residues. V gave up 0 bases and J gave up 5 bases, with 6 bases separating them. Per the germline V gene, CDR1 is SGHNT and CDR2 is YYREEE (reference sequence). CDR3 DNA: TGTGCCAGCAGCTTGGTTCCCGATCAGCCCCAGCATTTT. Translation: CASSLVPDQPQHF.

The gene calls are TRBV6-5 and TRBJ1-1, with 8 bases fitting TRBD1. Germline assignment: CDR1 MNHEY and CDR2 SVGAGI. V lost 4 bases, J lost 8 bases, and 6 bases stayed unmatched. The CDR3 length is 13 residues. The CDR3 DNA follows: TGTGCCAGCAGTTCGACAGGGGTCTCCGAAGCTTTCTTT. Translating it yields CASSSTGVSEAFF.

The chain is built from TRBV19 and TRBJ2-1; TRBD1 agrees at 8 bases. The J segment lost 9 bases and the V segment lost 3 bases, leaving 7 bases of the junction unmatched. The length of the CDR3 is 14 residues. CDR1 and CDR2 (germline): LNHDA, SQIVND (reference sequence). The CDR3: CASSIGQGSREQFF. CDR3 bases: TGTGCCAGTAGTATCGGACAGGGTTCGCGTGAGCAGTTCTTC.

The rearrangement links TRBV7-9 to TRBJ1-6, with D possibly matching TRBD1 (6 bases). CDR3 size: 14 residues. Germline lookup yields CDR1 SEHNR and CDR2 FQNEAQ (reference sequence). The ends were cut back, 6 bases at V and 7 bases at J, with 13 bases in the middle. The DNA for the CDR3 is TGTGCCAGCAGAGCAACAGGGAACAATTCACCCCTCCACTTT. Its protein is CASRATGNNSPLHF.

The rearrangement joins TRBV10-2 to TRBJ2-1, with D possibly being TRBD2 (6 bases). Germline loops: CDR1 WSHSY, CDR2 SAAADI. V was pared by 6 bases and J by 0 bases, with 12 bases between. The CDR3 covers 15 residues. CDR3 region: CASRDYFSSYNEQFF. CDR3 DNA: TGCGCCAGCAGGGACTATTTTAGCTCCTACAATGAGCAGTTCTTC.

The chain is built from TRBV12-3 or TRBV12-4 and TRBJ1-5; D unresolved. V dropped 3 bases and J dropped 3 bases, with 6 bases sitting between them. The CDR3 is 13 amino acids. The CDR3 DNA reads as TGTGCCAGCAGTTTGGAGCCCAATCAGCCCCAGCATTTT. It codes for CASSLEPNQPQHF.

This clone was seen a few times. The rearrangement links TRBV5-1 to TRBJ2-1; 10 bases line up with TRBD2. The J segment lost 9 bases and the V segment lost 7 bases, leaving 7 bases of the junction unmatched. Germline CDR1 is SGHRS and CDR2 is YFSETQ. The CDR3 has 13 residues. In nucleotides, the CDR3 is TGCGCCAGCCGACTAGCGGGTGGGTCTGAGCAGTTCTTC. As protein: CASRLAGGSEQFF.